This T cell receptor (beta chain) was recovered during a study of human CD8 memory T cell subsets. In terms of frequency, this clonotype is medium-sized. This CDR3 has 13 amino acids. CDR1 is DFQATT and CDR2 is SNEGSKA in the germline V gene (reference sequence). The authors made TCR beta libraries using UMI-labeled 5' RACE. TCRdb re-called the 5' RACE reads; one entry per CDR3 protein, DNA not given. This sample's table reports under 4,500 distinct CDR3 sequences. The source is a human donor in good health. Input material: CD8+ T cells from PBMCs. The V call is TRBV20-1, the J call TRBJ1-2; with no DNA, the TCRdb D assignment of TRBD1 cannot be verified. The CDR3 region is CSAPLGGKGGYTF.